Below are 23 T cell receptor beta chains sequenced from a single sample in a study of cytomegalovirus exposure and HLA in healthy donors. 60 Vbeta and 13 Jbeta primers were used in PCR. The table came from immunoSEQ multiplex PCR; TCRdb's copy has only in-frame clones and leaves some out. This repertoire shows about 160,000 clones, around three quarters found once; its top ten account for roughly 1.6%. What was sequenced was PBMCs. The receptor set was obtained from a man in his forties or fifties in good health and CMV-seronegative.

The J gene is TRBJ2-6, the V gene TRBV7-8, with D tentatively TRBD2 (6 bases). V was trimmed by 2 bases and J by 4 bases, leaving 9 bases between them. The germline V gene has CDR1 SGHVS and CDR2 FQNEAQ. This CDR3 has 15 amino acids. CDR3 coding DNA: TGTGCCAGCAGCTTATCGGCGGGGGGGGCCAACGTCCTGACTTTC. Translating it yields CASSLSAGGANVLTF. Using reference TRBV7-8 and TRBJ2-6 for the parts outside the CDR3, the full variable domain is GAGVSQSPRYKVAKRGQDVALRCDPISGHVSLFWYQQALGQGPEFLTYFQNEAQLDKSGLPSDRFFAERPEGSVSTLKIQRTQQEDSAVYLCASSLSAGGANVLTFGAGSRLTVL.

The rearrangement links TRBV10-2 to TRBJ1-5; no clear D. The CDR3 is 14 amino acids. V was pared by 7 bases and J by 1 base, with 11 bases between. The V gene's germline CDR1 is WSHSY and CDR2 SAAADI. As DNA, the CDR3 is TGCGCCAGCAATCAACTAGGAAGCAATCAGCCCCAGCATTTT. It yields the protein CASNQLGSNQPQHF.

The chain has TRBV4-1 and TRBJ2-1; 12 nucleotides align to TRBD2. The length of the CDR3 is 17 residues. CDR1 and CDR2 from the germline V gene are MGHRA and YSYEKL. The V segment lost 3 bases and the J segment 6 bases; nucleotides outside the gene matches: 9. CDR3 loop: CASSHLTSGSRGNEQFF. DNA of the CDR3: TGCGCCAGCAGCCATCTGACTAGCGGGAGTCGGGGCAATGAGCAGTTCTTC.

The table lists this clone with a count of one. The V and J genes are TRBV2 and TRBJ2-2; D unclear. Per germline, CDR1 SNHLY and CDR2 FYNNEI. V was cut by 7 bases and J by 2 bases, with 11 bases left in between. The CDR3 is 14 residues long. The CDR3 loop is CASKGASNTGELFF. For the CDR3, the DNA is TGTGCCAGCAAAGGAGCCTCAAACACCGGGGAGCTGTTTTTT. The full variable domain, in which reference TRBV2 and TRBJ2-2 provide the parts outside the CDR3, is EPEVTQTPSHQVTQMGQEVILRCVPISNHLYFYWYRQILGQKVEFLVSFYNNEISEKSEIFDDQFSVERPDGSNFTLKIRSTKLEDSAMYFCASKGASNTGELFFGEGSRLTVL.

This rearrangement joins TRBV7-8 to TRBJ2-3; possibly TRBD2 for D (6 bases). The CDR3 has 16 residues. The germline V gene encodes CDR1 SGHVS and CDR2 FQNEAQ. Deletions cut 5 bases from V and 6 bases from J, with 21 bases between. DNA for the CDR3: TGTGCCAGCAGCCCGGGACTTTTTTCAGGTGGGGATACGCAGTATTTT. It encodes CASSPGLFSGGDTQYF.

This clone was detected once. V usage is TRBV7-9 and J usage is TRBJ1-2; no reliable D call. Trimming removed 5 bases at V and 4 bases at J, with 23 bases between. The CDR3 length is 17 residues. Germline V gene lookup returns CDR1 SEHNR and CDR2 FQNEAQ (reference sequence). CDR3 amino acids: CASSPIGNREYPYGYTF. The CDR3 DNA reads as TGTGCCAGCAGCCCCATAGGAAATAGGGAGTATCCCTATGGCTACACCTTC.

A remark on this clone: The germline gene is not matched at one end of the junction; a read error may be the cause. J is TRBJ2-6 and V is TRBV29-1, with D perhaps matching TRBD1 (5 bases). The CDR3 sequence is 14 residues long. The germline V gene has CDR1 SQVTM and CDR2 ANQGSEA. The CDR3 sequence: CSVKGESGANGLTF. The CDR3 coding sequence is TGCAGCGTTAAAGGAGAGTCTGGGGCCAACGGCCTGACTTTC.

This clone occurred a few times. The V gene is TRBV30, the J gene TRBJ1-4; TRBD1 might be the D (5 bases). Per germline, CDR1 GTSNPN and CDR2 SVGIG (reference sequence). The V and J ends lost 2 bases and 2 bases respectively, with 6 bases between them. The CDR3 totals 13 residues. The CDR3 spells CAWSRGTNEKLFF. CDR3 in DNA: TGTGCCTGGAGTAGGGGCACTAATGAAAAACTGTTTTTT.

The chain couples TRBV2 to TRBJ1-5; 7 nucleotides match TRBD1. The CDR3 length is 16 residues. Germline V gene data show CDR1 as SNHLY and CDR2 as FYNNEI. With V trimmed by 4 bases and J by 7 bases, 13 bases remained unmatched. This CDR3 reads CASSAQGRGLGQPQHF. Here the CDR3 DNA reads TGTGCCAGCAGTGCCCAGGGCAGGGGGTTGGGACAGCCCCAGCATTTT.

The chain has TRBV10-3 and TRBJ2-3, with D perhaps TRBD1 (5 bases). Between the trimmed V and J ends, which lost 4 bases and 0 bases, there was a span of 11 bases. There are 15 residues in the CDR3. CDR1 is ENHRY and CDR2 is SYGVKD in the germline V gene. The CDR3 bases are TGTGCCATCAGTGGTTTCAGGGATAGCACAGATACGCAGTATTTT. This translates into CAISGFRDSTDTQYF.

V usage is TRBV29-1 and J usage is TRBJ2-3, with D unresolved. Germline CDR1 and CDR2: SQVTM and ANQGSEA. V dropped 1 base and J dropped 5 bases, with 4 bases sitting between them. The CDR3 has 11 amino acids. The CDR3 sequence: CSVEVLDTQYF. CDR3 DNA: TGCAGCGTTGAAGTATTAGATACGCAGTATTTT.

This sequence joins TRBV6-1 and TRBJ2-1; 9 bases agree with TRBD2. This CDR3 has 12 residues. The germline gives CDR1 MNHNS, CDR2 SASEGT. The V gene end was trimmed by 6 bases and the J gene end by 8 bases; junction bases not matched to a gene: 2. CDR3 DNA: TGTGCCAGCAGAAGGACTAGCGATGAGCAGTTCTTC. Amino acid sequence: CASRRTSDEQFF.

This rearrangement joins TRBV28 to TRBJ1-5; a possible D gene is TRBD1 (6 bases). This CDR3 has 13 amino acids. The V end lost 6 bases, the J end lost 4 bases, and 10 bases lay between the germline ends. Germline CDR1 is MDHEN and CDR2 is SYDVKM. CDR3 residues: CASRGGLNQPQHF. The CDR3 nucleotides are TGTGCCAGCAGAGGGGGTCTGAATCAGCCCCAGCATTTT. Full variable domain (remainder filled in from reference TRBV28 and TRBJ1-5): DVKVTQSSRYLVKRTGEKVFLECVQDMDHENMFWYRQDPGLGLRLIYFSYDVKMKEKGDIPEGYSVSREKKERFSLILESASTNQTSMYLCASRGGLNQPQHFGDGTRLSIL.

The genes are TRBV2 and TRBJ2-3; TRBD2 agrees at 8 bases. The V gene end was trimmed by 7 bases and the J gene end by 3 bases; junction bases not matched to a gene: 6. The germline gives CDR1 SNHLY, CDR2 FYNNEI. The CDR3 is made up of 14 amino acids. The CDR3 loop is CASNGASGTDTQYF. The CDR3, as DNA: TGTGCCAGCAATGGGGCTAGCGGGACAGATACGCAGTATTTT.

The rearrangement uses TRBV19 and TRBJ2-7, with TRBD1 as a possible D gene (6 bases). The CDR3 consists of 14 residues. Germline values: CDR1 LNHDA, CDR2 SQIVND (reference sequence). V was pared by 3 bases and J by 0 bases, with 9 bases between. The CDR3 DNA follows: TGTGCCAGTAGTATCCAACAGGGCTCCTACGAGCAGTACTTC. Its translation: CASSIQQGSYEQYF.

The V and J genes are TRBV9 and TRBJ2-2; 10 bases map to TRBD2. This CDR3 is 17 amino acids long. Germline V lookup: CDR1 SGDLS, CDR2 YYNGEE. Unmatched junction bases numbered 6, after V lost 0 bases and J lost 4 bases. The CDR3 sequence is CASSVEASGRPTGELFF. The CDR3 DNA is TGTGCCAGCAGCGTAGAGGCTAGCGGGAGACCCACCGGGGAGCTGTTTTTT.

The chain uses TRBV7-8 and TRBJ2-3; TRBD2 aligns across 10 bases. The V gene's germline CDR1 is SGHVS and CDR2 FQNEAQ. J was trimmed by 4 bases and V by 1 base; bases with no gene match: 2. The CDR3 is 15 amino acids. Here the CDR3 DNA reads TGTGCCAGCAGCTTAGATGGGACTAGCGCAGATACGCAGTATTTT. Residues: CASSLDGTSADTQYF.

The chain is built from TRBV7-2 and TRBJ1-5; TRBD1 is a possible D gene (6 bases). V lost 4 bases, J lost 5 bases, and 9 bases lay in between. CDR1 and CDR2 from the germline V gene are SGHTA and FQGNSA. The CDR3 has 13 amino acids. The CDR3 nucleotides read TGTGCCAGCAGCTCACAGGGTCATCAGCCCCAGCATTTT. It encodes CASSSQGHQPQHF.

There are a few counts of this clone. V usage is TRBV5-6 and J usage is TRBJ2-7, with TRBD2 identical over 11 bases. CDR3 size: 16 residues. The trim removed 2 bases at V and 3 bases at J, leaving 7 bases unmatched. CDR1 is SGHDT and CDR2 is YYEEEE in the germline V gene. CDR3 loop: CASSLGLAGGDYEQYV. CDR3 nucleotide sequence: TGTGCCAGCAGCTTAGGCCTAGCGGGAGGCGACTACGAGCAGTACGTC.

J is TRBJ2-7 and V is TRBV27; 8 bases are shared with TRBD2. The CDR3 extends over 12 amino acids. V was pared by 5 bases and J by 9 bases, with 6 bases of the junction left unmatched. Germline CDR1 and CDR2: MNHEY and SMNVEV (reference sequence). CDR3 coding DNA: TGTGCCAGCAGTGCATTACGGGAGGGGCAGTACTTC. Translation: CASSALREGQYF.

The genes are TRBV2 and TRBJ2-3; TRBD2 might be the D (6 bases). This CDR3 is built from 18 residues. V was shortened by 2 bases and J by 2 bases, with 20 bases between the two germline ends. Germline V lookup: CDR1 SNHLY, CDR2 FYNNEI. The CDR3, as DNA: TGTGCCAGCAGTGAAAGGTGGATTCGGGAGACATCCACAGATACGCAGTATTTT. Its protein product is CASSERWIRETSTDTQYF. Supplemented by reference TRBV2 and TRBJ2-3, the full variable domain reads EPEVTQTPSHQVTQMGQEVILRCVPISNHLYFYWYRQILGQKVEFLVSFYNNEISEKSEIFDDQFSVERPDGSNFTLKIRSTKLEDSAMYFCASSERWIRETSTDTQYFGPGTRLTVL.

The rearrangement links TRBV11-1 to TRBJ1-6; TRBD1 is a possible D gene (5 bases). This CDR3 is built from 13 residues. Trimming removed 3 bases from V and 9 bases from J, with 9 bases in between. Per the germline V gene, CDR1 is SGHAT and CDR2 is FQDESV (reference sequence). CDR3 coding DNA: TGTGCCAGCAGCTTCGGACAAGGTTCACCCCTCCACTTT. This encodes CASSFGQGSPLHF.

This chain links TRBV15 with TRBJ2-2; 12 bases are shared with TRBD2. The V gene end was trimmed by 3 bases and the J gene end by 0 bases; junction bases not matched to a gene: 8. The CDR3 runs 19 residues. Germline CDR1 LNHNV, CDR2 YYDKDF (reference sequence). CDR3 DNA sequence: TGTGCCACCAGCAGGGGGGGGGCTAGCGGGAGGGCGAACACCGGGGAGCTGTTTTTT. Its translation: CATSRGGASGRANTGELFF.